This is a list of T cell receptor beta chains from one sample in a study of blood T cells in healthy people across ages. MiXCR, applied by TCRdb to the 5' RACE reads, yields one record per CDR3 protein. The sample lists about a million distinct CDR3 sequences, about 48% seen once, with about an eighth in the top ten. Specimen: blood. These receptors originate from a man aged 25 to 40 in good health. Each CDR3 is given without its conserved first and last residue.

cdr3_aa: SVRLAGAYEQY; j_call: .; v_call: TRBV29-1
cdr3_aa: SVDKGTSIYEQY; j_call: .; v_call: TRBV29-1
cdr3_aa: ASSSPNRGGQY; j_call: TRBJ2-7; v_call: TRBV28
cdr3_aa: ASSTPRDRVAYEQY; j_call: TRBJ2-7; v_call: TRBV11-3
cdr3_aa: SVRGGRGYT; j_call: TRBJ1-2; v_call: TRBV29-1
cdr3_aa: ASTPAQYGDNEQF; j_call: TRBJ2-1; v_call: TRBV12-3/TRBV12-4
cdr3_aa: AGRRGPNMNTEAF; j_call: TRBJ1-1; v_call: TRBV6-2/TRBV6-3
cdr3_aa: STWGEGGTDTQY; j_call: TRBJ2-3; v_call: TRBV29-1
cdr3_aa: ASSQGGGIRNEQF; j_call: TRBJ2-1; v_call: TRBV3-1
cdr3_aa: ASTPGGKETQY; j_call: TRBJ2-5; v_call: TRBV6-5
cdr3_aa: ASSSGTRALPGANVLT; j_call: TRBJ2-6; v_call: TRBV27
cdr3_aa: SVEDSRPGVTYGYT; j_call: TRBJ1-2; v_call: TRBV29-1
cdr3_aa: ASSNTGTSGLDIQY; j_call: TRBJ2-4; v_call: TRBV3-1
cdr3_aa: ASSLDSGIVTEAF; j_call: TRBJ1-1; v_call: TRBV5-4
cdr3_aa: SAQKTSWTSTDTQY; j_call: TRBJ2-3; v_call: TRBV20-1
cdr3_aa: ASSTGSSYGYT; j_call: TRBJ1-2; v_call: TRBV6-2/TRBV6-3
cdr3_aa: ASSYSGAGSPLH; j_call: TRBJ1-6; v_call: TRBV27
cdr3_aa: ASTDNRASTDTQY; j_call: TRBJ2-3; v_call: TRBV5-4
cdr3_aa: ASISGQTRGDTQY; j_call: TRBJ2-3; v_call: TRBV5-1
cdr3_aa: ASSQGLAGYTSTDTQY; j_call: TRBJ2-3; v_call: TRBV7-3
cdr3_aa: ASSKARRGAEKLF; j_call: TRBJ1-4; v_call: TRBV21-1
cdr3_aa: ASSSTVSNYGYT; j_call: TRBJ1-2; v_call: TRBV6-5
cdr3_aa: SASSGTGNYGYT; j_call: TRBJ1-2; v_call: TRBV20-1
cdr3_aa: ASSLCRYTQY; j_call: TRBJ2-3; v_call: TRBV21-1
cdr3_aa: ASSQGGGRNQPQH; j_call: TRBJ1-5; v_call: TRBV4-1
cdr3_aa: ASSQDSGQRDGYT; j_call: TRBJ1-2; v_call: TRBV4-1
cdr3_aa: ASSLGGQGNSPLH; j_call: TRBJ1-6; v_call: TRBV7-2
cdr3_aa: AISEGLAGRDTQY; j_call: TRBJ2-3; v_call: TRBV10-3
cdr3_aa: ASSYSPQGNQPQH; j_call: TRBJ1-5; v_call: TRBV6-5
cdr3_aa: ASSNRQGGSNEQF; j_call: TRBJ2-1; v_call: TRBV5-1
cdr3_aa: ASSPGQGRYT; j_call: TRBJ1-2; v_call: TRBV6-5
cdr3_aa: ASNGADTQY; j_call: TRBJ2-3; v_call: TRBV12-3/TRBV12-4
cdr3_aa: ASSVDGYSNQPQH; j_call: TRBJ1-5; v_call: TRBV9
cdr3_aa: ASSVAGHDTVGNEQF; j_call: TRBJ2-1; v_call: TRBV9
cdr3_aa: ASSQGTGGAGYGYT; j_call: TRBJ1-2; v_call: TRBV4-1
cdr3_aa: ASSLVGVSNYGYT; j_call: TRBJ1-2; v_call: TRBV7-6
cdr3_aa: SAPTRAANSPLH; j_call: TRBJ1-6; v_call: TRBV20-1
cdr3_aa: ASSRRLAGGYEQY; j_call: TRBJ2-7; v_call: TRBV3-1
cdr3_aa: ASSFNGAGQQETQY; j_call: TRBJ2-5; v_call: TRBV28
cdr3_aa: SARASGISRGTQY; j_call: .; v_call: TRBV20-1
cdr3_aa: SVEWGGGTLH; j_call: TRBJ1-6; v_call: TRBV29-1
cdr3_aa: ASSRGLTEAF; j_call: TRBJ1-1; v_call: TRBV6-5
cdr3_aa: ASSQYSDVSSTDTQY; j_call: TRBJ2-3; v_call: TRBV28
cdr3_aa: SAKILGTSQPQH; j_call: TRBJ1-5; v_call: TRBV20-1
cdr3_aa: ASSRNDAGLFYEQY; j_call: TRBJ2-7; v_call: TRBV4-3
cdr3_aa: ASSHSRQNYNSPLH; j_call: TRBJ1-6; v_call: TRBV5-1
cdr3_aa: SVETSGGVNEQF; j_call: TRBJ2-1; v_call: TRBV29-1
cdr3_aa: ASSLGTGTGGFEQY; j_call: TRBJ2-7; v_call: TRBV5-1
cdr3_aa: ASSLVGTGKIGGYT; j_call: TRBJ1-2; v_call: TRBV7-2
cdr3_aa: SVQGFGVYNEQF; j_call: TRBJ2-1; v_call: TRBV29-1
cdr3_aa: ASRLGGATQY; j_call: TRBJ2-5; v_call: TRBV6-2/TRBV6-3
cdr3_aa: AWGPYRGSPGYT; j_call: TRBJ1-2; v_call: TRBV30
cdr3_aa: ASSQVLRDYNYGYT; j_call: TRBJ1-2; v_call: TRBV3-1
cdr3_aa: ASSRTSGGPGEQF; j_call: TRBJ2-1; v_call: TRBV2